The rows below give T cell receptor beta chains drawn from one sample of a study of blood T cell repertoires in COVID-19. Method: immunoSEQ multiplex PCR; TCRdb's copy keeps in-frame clones and lacks some. The sample has 120,000 to 150,000 clones; around four fifths are singletons. Sequenced: peripheral blood. The receptors were gathered from a human donor in a cohort sampled during active COVID-19. CDR3s include the opening cysteine and the closing phenylalanine or tryptophan. Each record gives: D gene, V gene, J gene, clone size, CDR3 protein, CDR3 DNA. A D gene is named only where the DNA matches it firmly. The size field is filled for only some rows; it gives once, few, many or a size class.

>NA|TRBV2|TRBJ2-3|NA
CASSPRLDSTSTDTQYF
TGTGCCAGCAGTCCAAGACTTGACAGCACTAGCACAGATACGCAGTATTTT
>NA|TRBV10-2|TRBJ2-5|NA
CASSEWRGRSETQYF
TGCGCCAGCAGTGAGTGGCGGGGGCGGTCGGAGACCCAGTACTTC
>NA|TRBV7-9|TRBJ1-2|NA
CASSLYSTNYGYTF
TGTGCCAGCAGCTTATACAGCACTAACTATGGCTACACCTTC
>TRBD1|TRBV6-5|TRBJ2-3|NA
CASSYSEDRGTDTQYF
TGTGCCAGCAGTTACTCCGAGGACAGGGGGACAGATACGCAGTATTTT
>NA|TRBV7-9|TRBJ2-3|NA
CASRYTDTQYF
TGTGCCAGCAGGTACACAGATACGCAGTATTTT
>NA|TRBV28|TRBJ1-5|NA
CASRQGSQPQHF
TGTGCCAGCAGGCAGGGGAGTCAGCCCCAGCATTTT
>TRBD2|TRBV7-9|TRBJ2-5|NA
CASSSPGLAGYYQETQYF
TGTGCCAGCAGTTCTCCGGGACTAGCGGGGTACTACCAAGAGACCCAGTACTTC
>TRBD1|TRBV7-2|TRBJ2-7|NA
CASSRDRGTENEQYF
TGTGCCAGCAGCCGTGACAGGGGGACGGAAAACGAGCAGTACTTC
>NA|TRBV10-3|TRBJ1-4|NA
CAISPHGEDEKLFF
TGTGCCATCAGCCCCCACGGGGAAGATGAAAAACTGTTTTTT
>NA|TRBV6-5|TRBJ2-6|NA
CASRAYGSGANVLTF
TGTGCCAGCAGAGCTTATGGCTCTGGGGCCAACGTCCTGACTTTC
>NA|TRBV6-5|TRBJ1-6|NA
CAVAREAINSPLHF
TGTGCCGTAGCGCGGGAGGCCATTAATTCACCCCTCCACTTT
>TRBD2|TRBV10-1|TRBJ2-7|few
CASSEAPGLPSWEQYF
TGCGCCAGCAGTGAAGCCCCGGGACTACCCTCTTGGGAGCAGTACTTC
>TRBD1|TRBV7-8|TRBJ1-1|NA
CASSFGSTGANTEAFF
TGTGCCAGCAGCTTCGGGTCGACAGGGGCGAACACTGAAGCTTTCTTT
>TRBD1|TRBV5-1|TRBJ1-4|NA
CASSLTTGANNEKLFF
TGCGCCAGCAGCTTAACTACAGGGGCCAACAATGAAAAACTGTTTTTT
>TRBD1|TRBV7-2|TRBJ1-1|NA
CASSSTGGATEAFF
TGTGCCAGCAGCTCGACAGGGGGCGCGACTGAAGCTTTCTTT
>NA|TRBV2|TRBJ2-2|NA
CASNQWAAGTGELFF
TGTGCCAGCAATCAATGGGCCGCGGGCACCGGGGAGCTGTTTTTT
>NA|TRBV12-5|TRBJ1-2|NA
CASGSTGSYGYTF
TGTGCTAGTGGTTCTACAGGGTCCTATGGCTACACCTTC
>TRBD1|TRBV6-4|TRBJ1-6|NA
CASSSGTGGGSPLHF
TGTGCCAGCAGCTCCGGGACAGGGGGCGGTTCACCCCTCCACTTT
>TRBD1|TRBV27|TRBJ2-6|NA
CASSLQGASRANVLTF
TGTGCCAGCAGTTTACAGGGGGCGTCGCGGGCCAACGTCCTGACTTTC
>NA|TRBV28|TRBJ1-6|NA
CASSLQGRNSPLHF
TGTGCCAGCAGTTTACAGGGGCGTAATTCACCCCTCCACTTT
>TRBD2|TRBV6-2/TRBV6-3|TRBJ2-3|NA
CASSYGGLGTDTQYF
TGTGCCAGCAGTTACGGAGGACTAGGCACAGATACGCAGTATTTT
>TRBD1|TRBV6-6|TRBJ2-5|NA
CASRGTGQETQYF
TGTGCCAGCAGAGGGACAGGGCAAGAGACCCAGTACTTC
>TRBD2|TRBV6-2/TRBV6-3|TRBJ2-3|NA
CASSPIAGTSTDTQYF
TGTGCCAGCAGCCCTATAGCGGGGACTAGCACAGATACGCAGTATTTT
>NA|TRBV6-2/TRBV6-3|TRBJ1-2|NA
CASSYSNPGRNYGYTF
TGTGCCAGCAGTTACTCGAATCCGGGGAGGAACTATGGCTACACCTTC
>NA|TRBV4-1|TRBJ1-4|NA
CASSQVGAATNEKLFF
TGCGCCAGCAGCCAAGTAGGGGCCGCAACTAATGAAAAACTGTTTTTT
>TRBD1|TRBV5-6|TRBJ1-1|NA
CASSWDRTNTEAFF
TGTGCCAGCAGCTGGGACAGGACGAACACTGAAGCTTTCTTT
>TRBD1|TRBV2|TRBJ1-2|NA
CASSGGTVALTNYGYTF
TGTGCCAGCAGTGGAGGGACAGTAGCGCTCACTAACTATGGCTACACCTTC
>TRBD1|TRBV6-1|TRBJ2-7|NA
CASSDRDRDSYEQYF
TGTGCCAGCAGTGACCGGGACAGGGACTCCTACGAGCAGTACTTC
>NA|TRBV6-6|TRBJ1-1|NA
CASSSIQGTEAFF
TGTGCCAGCAGTTCGATTCAGGGCACTGAAGCTTTCTTT
>TRBD1|TRBV27|TRBJ2-7|NA
CASSLRRQGPYEQYF
TGTGCCAGCAGTTTAAGGAGACAGGGGCCCTACGAGCAGTACTTC
>NA|TRBV28|TRBJ1-5|NA
CASSPVTGINQPQHF
TGTGCCAGCAGTCCGGTTACAGGGATTAATCAGCCCCAGCATTTT
>TRBD1|TRBV5-6|TRBJ1-2|once
CASSLVQGALGYTF
TGTGCCAGCAGCTTGGTGCAGGGGGCGCTTGGCTACACCTTC
>TRBD1|TRBV7-2|TRBJ1-2|once
CASSLDGTVYGYTF
TGTGCCAGCAGCTTAGACGGGACAGTCTATGGCTACACCTTC
>TRBD2|TRBV5-1|TRBJ2-2|NA
CASRPLAGANTGELFF
TGCGCCAGCAGGCCTTTAGCGGGGGCGAACACCGGGGAGCTGTTTTTT
>NA|TRBV19|TRBJ2-5|once
CASSIVAGQETQYF
TGTGCCAGTAGTATAGTGGCAGGGCAAGAGACCCAGTACTTC
>NA|TRBV24-1|TRBJ1-6|NA
CATSDPRGTSNSPLHF
TGTGCCACCAGTGACCCAAGAGGTACCTCAAATTCACCCCTCCACTTT
>TRBD1|TRBV19|TRBJ2-7|NA
CASSRTGTGGTYEQYF
TGTGCCAGTAGCCGAACCGGGACAGGGGGGACCTACGAGCAGTACTTC
>NA|TRBV5-1|TRBJ2-7|NA
CASTNGDLSGEQYF
TGCGCCAGCACCAACGGGGACCTAAGCGGGGAGCAGTACTTC
>TRBD1|TRBV5-1|TRBJ1-1|NA
CASSHGQGLMNTEAFF
TGCGCCAGCAGCCACGGACAGGGCCTTATGAACACTGAAGCTTTCTTT
>TRBD2|TRBV11-3|TRBJ2-5|NA
CASSLRVSGGGRETQYF
TGTGCCAGCAGCTTACGTGTTAGCGGGGGGGGCCGAGAGACCCAGTACTTC
>NA|TRBV7-2|TRBJ1-5|NA
CASSSGPAGNQPQHF
TGTGCCAGCAGCTCCGGGCCTGCGGGGAATCAGCCCCAGCATTTT
>TRBD2|TRBV29-1|TRBJ2-7|NA
CSVRSSGSPGEQYF
TGCAGCGTTCGTAGTAGCGGGTCACCGGGGGAGCAGTACTTC
>TRBD2|TRBV3-1/TRBV3-2|TRBJ2-7|NA
CASSRGGGYPYEQYF
TGTGCCAGCAGCCGGGGCGGGGGGTACCCCTACGAGCAGTACTTC
>NA|TRBV6-2/TRBV6-3|TRBJ1-5|once
CASSPTSNQPQHF
TGTGCCAGCAGCCCGACATCCAATCAGCCCCAGCATTTT
>NA|TRBV7-8|TRBJ2-2|NA
CASSAGWRDPNRELFF
TGTGCCAGCAGCGCCGGGTGGAGGGATCCTAACCGGGAGCTGTTTTTT
>NA|TRBV9|TRBJ2-5|NA
CASSVGGGKETQYF
TGTGCCAGCAGCGTAGGTGGAGGGAAAGAGACCCAGTACTTC